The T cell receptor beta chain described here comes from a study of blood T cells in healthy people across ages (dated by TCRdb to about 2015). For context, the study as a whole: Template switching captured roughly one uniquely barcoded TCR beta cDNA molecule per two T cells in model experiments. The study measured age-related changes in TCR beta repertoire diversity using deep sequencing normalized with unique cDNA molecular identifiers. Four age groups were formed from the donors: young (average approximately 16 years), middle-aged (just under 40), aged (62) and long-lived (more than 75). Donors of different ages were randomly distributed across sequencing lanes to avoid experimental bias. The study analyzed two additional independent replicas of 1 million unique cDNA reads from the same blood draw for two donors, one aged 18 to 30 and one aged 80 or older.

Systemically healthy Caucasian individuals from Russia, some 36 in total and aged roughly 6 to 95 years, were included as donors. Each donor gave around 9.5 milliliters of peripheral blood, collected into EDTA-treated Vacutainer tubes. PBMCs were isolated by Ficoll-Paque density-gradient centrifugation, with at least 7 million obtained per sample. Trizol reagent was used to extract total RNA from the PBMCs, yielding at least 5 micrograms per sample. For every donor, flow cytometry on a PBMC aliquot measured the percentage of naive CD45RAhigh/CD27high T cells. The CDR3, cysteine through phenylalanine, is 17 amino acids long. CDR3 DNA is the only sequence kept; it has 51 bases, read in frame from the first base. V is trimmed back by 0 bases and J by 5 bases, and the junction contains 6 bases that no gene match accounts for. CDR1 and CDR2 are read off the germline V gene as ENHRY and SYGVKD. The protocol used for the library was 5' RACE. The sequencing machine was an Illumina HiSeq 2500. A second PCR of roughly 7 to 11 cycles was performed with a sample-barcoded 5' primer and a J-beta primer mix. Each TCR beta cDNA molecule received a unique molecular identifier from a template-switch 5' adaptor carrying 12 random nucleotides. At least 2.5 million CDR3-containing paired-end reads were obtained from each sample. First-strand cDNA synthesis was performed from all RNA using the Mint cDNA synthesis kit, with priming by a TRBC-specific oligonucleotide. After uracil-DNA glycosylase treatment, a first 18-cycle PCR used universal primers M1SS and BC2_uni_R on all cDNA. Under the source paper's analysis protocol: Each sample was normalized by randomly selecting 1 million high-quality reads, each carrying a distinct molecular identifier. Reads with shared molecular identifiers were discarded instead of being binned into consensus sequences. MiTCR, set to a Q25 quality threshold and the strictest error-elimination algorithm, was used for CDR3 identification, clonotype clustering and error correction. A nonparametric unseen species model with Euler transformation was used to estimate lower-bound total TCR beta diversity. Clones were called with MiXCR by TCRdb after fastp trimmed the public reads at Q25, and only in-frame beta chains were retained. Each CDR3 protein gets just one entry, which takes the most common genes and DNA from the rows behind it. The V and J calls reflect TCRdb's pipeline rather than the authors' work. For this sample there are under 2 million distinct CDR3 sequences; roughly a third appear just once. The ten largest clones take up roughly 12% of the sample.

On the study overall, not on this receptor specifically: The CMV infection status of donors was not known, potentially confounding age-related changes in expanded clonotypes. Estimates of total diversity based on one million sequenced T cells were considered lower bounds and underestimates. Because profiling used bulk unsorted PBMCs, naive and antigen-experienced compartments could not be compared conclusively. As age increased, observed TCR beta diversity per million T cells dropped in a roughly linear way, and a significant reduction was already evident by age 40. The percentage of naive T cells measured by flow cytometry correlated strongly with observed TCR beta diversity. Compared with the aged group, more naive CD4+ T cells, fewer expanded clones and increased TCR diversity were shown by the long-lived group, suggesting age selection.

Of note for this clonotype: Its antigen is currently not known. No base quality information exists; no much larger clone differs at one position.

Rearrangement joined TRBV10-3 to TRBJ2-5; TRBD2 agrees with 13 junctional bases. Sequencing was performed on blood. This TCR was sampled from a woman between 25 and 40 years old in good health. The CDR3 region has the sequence CAISESGLAGDGETQYF. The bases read TGTGCCATCAGTGAGTCAGGACTAGCGGGAGATGGGGAGACCCAGTACTTC.